A selection of T cell receptor beta chains follows, all from one sample in a study of response to subunit inactivated influenza vaccine. TCRdb reanalysed the RT-PCR reads using MiXCR and keeps one entry per CDR3 protein. The sample contains 500,000 to 550,000 distinct CDR3 sequences, 20% to 25% of which appear only once. The data were also submitted as part of a second study, on T cells expressing NK-cell markers.

Sequencing was performed on CD4+ T cells sorted from PBMCs, taken 11 to 12 days after vaccination. The receptors derive from a man between 45 and 60 years old who received an inactivated influenza vaccine. CDR3s include the opening cysteine and the closing phenylalanine or tryptophan. The order of the fields is V gene, J gene, CDR3 protein.

TRBV3-1	TRBJ2-1	CASSQASTSSPSVEQFF
TRBV5-1	TRBJ2-5	CASREEQTQYF
TRBV20-1	TRBJ1-6	CSARKRLGDNSPLHF
TRBV29-1	TRBJ2-7	CSVGLAGVRDGEQYF
TRBV5-4	TRBJ1-1	CASSLETGGWTEAFF
TRBV6-5	TRBJ2-4	CASSYSPGVGNIQYF
TRBV5-1	TRBJ2-5	CASSLGLAGARETQYF
TRBV7-2	TRBJ2-7	CASSQRGTGAGEQYF
TRBV7-3	TRBJ1-1	CASSLTSWSDGAFF
TRBV5-1	TRBJ2-6	CASSLGTFAGANVLTF
TRBV30	TRBJ2-3	CAWIGGTDTQYF
TRBV19	TRBJ2-7	CASKTRGSYEQYF
TRBV10-1	TRBJ2-3	CASSVSGADTQYF
TRBV12-5	TRBJ1-2	CASGPGQGRSYGYTF
TRBV20-1	TRBJ1-4	CSARETGGEKLFF
TRBV27	TRBJ2-7	CASSPLGRGGYEQYF
TRBV27	TRBJ2-2	CASSPWADGELFF
TRBV6-1	TRBJ1-4	CASTGSVREKLFF
TRBV7-6	TRBJ2-1	CASSLAGYGTGSFDEQFF
TRBV5-1	TRBJ2-1	CASSPPGRIYNEQFF
TRBV6-1	TRBJ2-3	CASRLRVQGPDTQYF
TRBV5-5	TRBJ2-5	CASSPTATGSTQYF
TRBV6-2/TRBV6-3	TRBJ2-3	CASSYRTTPGHVGTDTQYF
TRBV4-1	TRBJ2-2	CASSQERQWGTGELFF
TRBV6-5	TRBJ1-6	CASSYSGDSYNSPLHF